There are many counts of the clone carrying this T cell receptor (beta chain). Its antigen is unknown. Deletions cut 4 bases from V and 5 bases from J, with 12 bases between. The CDR3 has 13 residues. Germline values: CDR1 PRHDT, CDR2 FYEKMQ (reference sequence). The data stem from a study of T cells in Graves' hyperthyroidism and ophthalmopathy. Amplification of TCR beta CDR3 regions was performed using RNA transcripts as template. The primer set for the first-round RT-PCR of the TCR CDR3 was HTBI. TCRdb independently ran MiXCR on the multiplex PCR reads; one entry per CDR3 protein. The data show hundreds of thousands of distinct CDR3 sequences, with 14% seen just once and roughly a tenth held by the top ten. Those with hyperthyroidism were 18 to 65 years old, newly diagnosed, and ill for under 2 months. Study-wide findings and caveats: The model predicted ophthalmopathy a median roughly 6.5 months before onset. Ophthalmopathy was separated from stable hyperthyroidism by a 13 V-J model.

The material sequenced was blood. This sequence was found in a woman between 18 and 29 years old with Graves' hyperthyroidism. This sequence joins TRBV13 and TRBJ2-7; D not resolved. The CDR3 loop is CASSSPLLNEQYF. The CDR3 DNA follows: TGTGCCAGCAGCTCCCCACTCTTGAACGAGCAGTACTTC.